The next 29 T cell receptor beta chains were all read from a single sample in a study of CD8 T cells in ankylosing spondylitis. Study-level results: Apparently characteristic of ankylosing spondylitis blood was a TCR beta motif (eight highly homologous variants).

Via MiXCR, TCRdb re-called the 5' RACE reads, giving one row per CDR3 protein. The repertoire holds 700,000 to 1,000,000 distinct CDR3 sequences, with approximately 10% as singletons. Antigens of these TCRs are unknown. The sequenced sample consisted of blood, either unsorted or a sorted T cell fraction (not recorded which). The receptor set was obtained from a male donor with ankylosing spondylitis.

Only a few counts were recorded for this clonotype. V usage is TRBV3-1 and J usage is TRBJ2-1; D gene unclear. The ends were cut back, 1 base at V and 6 bases at J, with 7 bases in the middle. The CDR3 is made up of 13 amino acids. Germline CDR1 LGHDT, CDR2 YNNKEL (reference sequence). As DNA, the CDR3 is TGTGCCAGCAGCCAAGCCGCGAGCAATGAGCAGTTCTTC. It specifies CASSQAASNEQFF.

This clonotype has only a few counts. The chain couples TRBV20-1 to TRBJ2-7; TRBD2 might be the D (5 bases). The length of the CDR3 is 13 residues. Between the trimmed V and J ends, which lost 3 bases and 3 bases, there was a span of 12 bases. Looked up from germline, CDR1 is DFQATT and CDR2 is SNEGSKA (reference sequence). The CDR3 nucleotides read TGCAGTGCTAGGGAGGAACTAGGCTACGAGCAGTACTTC. Encoded protein: CSAREELGYEQYF.

In this sample, this clonotype turned up many times. The chain links TRBV20-1 to TRBJ2-5; 11 bases are shared with TRBD2. Trimming took 2 bases from V and 4 from J; bases not matched to a gene: 0. The CDR3 covers 13 residues. In germline, CDR1 is DFQATT, CDR2 SNEGSKA (reference sequence). CDR3 DNA: TGCAGTGCTAGACTAGCGGGGGGAGAGACCCAGTACTTC. Amino acids: CSARLAGGETQYF.

This clonotype has just a few counts. The J gene is TRBJ2-1, the V gene TRBV12-3 or TRBV12-4; D is uncertain. The length of the CDR3 is 17 residues. Trimming took off 0 bases at V and 2 bases at J, with 14 bases between the two ends. The CDR3 loop reads CASSLARSSRTYNEQFF. The CDR3 DNA follows: TGTGCCAGCAGTTTAGCGCGTAGCAGCCGGACCTACAATGAGCAGTTCTTC.

This clonotype was detected many times. V and J are TRBV12-3 or TRBV12-4 and TRBJ2-1; unclear D gene. The V end lost 3 bases, the J end lost 2 bases, and 11 bases lay between the germline ends. The CDR3 has 15 amino acids. The CDR3, as DNA: TGTGCCAGCAGTTTTAAAACCGATACCTACAATGAGCAGTTCTTC. This encodes CASSFKTDTYNEQFF.

This chain links TRBV5-1 with TRBJ2-1, with TRBD2 identical over 7 bases. The germline gives CDR1 SGHRS, CDR2 YFSETQ. CDR3 length equals 15 residues. J lost 3 bases, V lost 4 bases, and 7 bases had no gene match. The CDR3 loop reads CASSPSLADYNEQFF. Here the CDR3 DNA reads TGCGCCAGCAGCCCCTCCCTAGCGGACTACAATGAGCAGTTCTTC.

The chain has TRBV20-1 and TRBJ2-5; D gene uncertain. Trimming took 8 bases from V and 1 from J, leaving 5 bases between them. The CDR3 runs 10 residues. Germline CDR1 is DFQATT and CDR2 is SNEGSKA (reference sequence). CDR3 DNA: TGCAGTACGGGCCAAGAGACCCAGTACTTC. This sequence encodes CSTGQETQYF.

Concerning this clonotype: At one end the junction does not follow the germline gene, possibly because of a read error. This sequence joins TRBV7-2 and TRBJ2-1, with 10 positions matching TRBD1. From germline, CDR1 is SGHTA and CDR2 FQGNSA. This CDR3 comprises 15 residues. Here the CDR3 reads CASTLVGTGANEQFF. The CDR3 bases are TGTGCCAGCACCTTAGTTGGGACAGGGGCCAATGAGCAGTTCTTC.

This clonotype was seen ten or more times. The chain combines TRBV29-1 with TRBJ2-1, with 13 bases identical to TRBD2. The V and J ends lost 5 bases and 8 bases, in that order; junction bases with no gene match: 9. Germline V gene sequence: CDR1 SQVTM, CDR2 ANQGSEA. The CDR3 loop spans 15 amino acids. CDR3 protein: CSVPRGLAGLDEQFF. The CDR3 DNA reads TGCAGCGTTCCCAGGGGACTAGCGGGATTGGATGAGCAGTTCTTC.

J is TRBJ2-7 and V is TRBV5-5, with a tentative D call TRBD1 (6 bases). Germline CDR1 is SGHKS and CDR2 is YYEKEE (reference sequence). The CDR3 totals 15 residues. Between the trimmed V and J ends, which lost 2 bases and 1 base, there was a span of 13 bases. Here the CDR3 reads CASSFSVGQSYEQYF. CDR3 bases: TGTGCCAGCAGCTTCTCCGTAGGACAGTCCTACGAGCAGTACTTC.

This clonotype was seen at least ten times. The rearrangement links TRBV20-1 to TRBJ1-6; D ambiguous. CDR1 and CDR2 (germline): DFQATT, SNEGSKA (reference sequence). The V gene lost 1 base and the J gene lost 8 bases, with 9 bases spanning the gap. The CDR3 totals 13 residues. The CDR3 sequence: CSARVTADSPLHF. CDR3 sequence (DNA): TGCAGTGCTAGAGTGACCGCCGATTCACCCCTCCACTTT.

The J gene is TRBJ1-4, the V gene TRBV7-6, with a tentative D call TRBD1 (5 bases). Germline loops: CDR1 SGHVS, CDR2 FNYEAQ. V was trimmed by 5 bases and J by 0 bases, leaving 13 bases between them. This CDR3 spans 16 amino acids. CDR3 residues: CASSPRTRPTNEKLFF. The CDR3 coding sequence is TGTGCCAGCAGCCCCCGGACAAGGCCAACTAATGAAAAACTGTTTTTT. Full variable domain (missing parts from reference TRBV7-6 and TRBJ1-4): GAGVSQSPRYKVTKRGQDVALRCDPISGHVSLYWYRQALGQGPEFLTYFNYEAQQDKSGLPNDRFSAERPEGSISTLTIQRTEQRDSAMYRCASSPRTRPTNEKLFFGSGTQLSVL.

This clonotype has a handful of counts. The chain couples TRBV29-1 to TRBJ1-1; 9 nucleotides match TRBD1. CDR1 is SQVTM and CDR2 is ANQGSEA in the germline V gene. V lost 7 bases, J lost 4 bases, and 4 bases stayed unmatched. This CDR3 contains 12 residues. CDR3 coding DNA: TGCAGCGGAACAGGGGGCGGCACTGAAGCTTTCTTT. It is translated as CSGTGGGTEAFF.

V is TRBV18 and J is TRBJ1-2; 12 positions match TRBD1. The CDR3 runs 15 residues. Germline V gene lookup returns CDR1 KGHSH and CDR2 LQKENI. V lost 3 bases to trimming and J lost 3 bases; unmatched junction nucleotides: 2. The CDR3 here is CASSPGTGGDYGYTF. CDR3 coding DNA: TGTGCCAGCTCACCCGGGACAGGGGGCGACTATGGCTACACCTTC. Full variable domain (remainder filled in from reference TRBV18 and TRBJ1-2): NAGVMQNPRHLVRRRGQEARLRCSPMKGHSHVYWYRQLPEEGLKFMVYLQKENIIDESGMPKERFSAEFPKEGPSILRIQQVVRGDSAAYFCASSPGTGGDYGYTFGSGTRLTVV.

The V and J genes are TRBV20-1 and TRBJ1-5; no clear D gene. Germline V lookup: CDR1 DFQATT, CDR2 SNEGSKA (reference sequence). This CDR3 is built from 13 residues. V lost 6 bases to trimming and J lost 3 bases, with 12 bases between them. CDR3 loop: CSATVALNQPQHF. DNA of the CDR3: TGCAGTGCCACCGTGGCCCTCAATCAGCCCCAGCATTTT.

A word on this clonotype: Likely a read error: the CDR3 ends without its conserved phenylalanine or tryptophan. The genes are TRBV5-4 and TRBJ2-7, with D tentatively TRBD1 (6 bases). The CDR3 consists of 13 residues. Germline lookup yields CDR1 SGHNT and CDR2 YYREEE (reference sequence). Trimming took 4 bases from V and 2 from J, leaving 10 bases between them. The CDR3 coding sequence is TGTGCCAGCAGCCCGAGGGGGACCTACGAGCAGTACCTC. This translates into CASSPRGTYEQYL.

This chain joins TRBV20-1 and TRBJ2-5; 10 bases agree with TRBD2. The CDR3 is 16 residues long. Trimming cost V 3 bases and J 1 base; bases outside gene matches: 8. Germline V lookup: CDR1 DFQATT, CDR2 SNEGSKA (reference sequence). The CDR3 DNA reads as TGCAGTGCTAGCCCTTCTAGCGGGGGTCTCCAAGAGACCCAGTACTTC. Translation: CSASPSSGGLQETQYF.

This clonotype occurred once. The chain carries TRBV20-1 and TRBJ2-1, with a tentative D call TRBD2 (5 bases). With 3 bases removed from V and 0 bases from J, the gap between germline ends came to 12 bases. CDR1 is DFQATT, CDR2 SNEGSKA, per germline (reference sequence). The CDR3 runs to 15 residues. The CDR3 reads CSASADGSSYNEQFF. The CDR3 region has the DNA TGCAGTGCTAGCGCGGATGGGAGCTCCTACAATGAGCAGTTCTTC.

This clonotype was detected ten times or more. The chain combines TRBV4-2 with TRBJ2-3; D is uncertain. CDR3 length: 15 amino acids. Germline V gene sequence: CDR1 LGHNA, CDR2 YNFKEQ. The V end was cut by 3 bases, the J end by 2 bases, with 12 bases between. Here the CDR3 DNA reads TGTGCCAGCAGCCATGATGGGGTAGTCACAGATACGCAGTATTTT. Protein: CASSHDGVVTDTQYF.

This clonotype was seen ten or more times. The chain has TRBV6-2 or TRBV6-3 and TRBJ1-1; D is perhaps TRBD1 (6 bases). V shed 2 bases and J shed 9 bases, with 13 bases lying between them. The CDR3 is 13 amino acids. Germline CDR1 and CDR2: MNHEY and SVGEGT. The CDR3 DNA is TGTGCCAGCAGTTACCTCGGACAGCCTAAAGCTTTCTTT. Protein: CASSYLGQPKAFF.

There are a few counts of this clonotype. The chain has TRBV10-3 and TRBJ1-1; D uncertain. The length of the CDR3 is 13 residues. The germline gives CDR1 ENHRY, CDR2 SYGVKD. Trimming cost V 2 bases and J 3 bases, with 7 bases left between them. CDR3 sequence: CAISERVDTEAFF. CDR3 nucleotides: TGTGCCATCAGTGAGAGGGTGGACACTGAAGCTTTCTTT.

In its sample, this clonotype was seen a few times. This chain links TRBV29-1 with TRBJ2-4; the D gene is possibly TRBD2 (5 bases). CDR3 size: 12 residues. Germline V gene sequence: CDR1 SQVTM, CDR2 ANQGSEA. Trimming removed 6 bases at V and 6 bases at J, with 12 bases between. The CDR3 nucleotides are TGCAGCGTGAATTCCGGGGTAAACATTCAGTACTTC. Its protein product is CSVNSGVNIQYF.

This clonotype was counted many times. The V call is TRBV11-2, the J call TRBJ2-3, with D unclear. Between the trimmed V and J ends, which lost 1 base and 4 bases, there was a span of 9 bases. Germline CDR1 SGHAT, CDR2 FQNNGV. This CDR3 is 14 amino acids long. The CDR3 DNA reads TGTGCCAGCAGCTTAGCGGGTGTATCAGATACGCAGTATTTT. Translated: CASSLAGVSDTQYF. Full variable domain (outside the CDR3, taken from reference TRBV11-2 and TRBJ2-3): EAGVAQSPRYKIIEKRQSVAFWCNPISGHATLYWYQQILGQGPKLLIQFQNNGVVDDSQLPKDRFSAERLKGVDSTLKIQPAKLEDSAVYLCASSLAGVSDTQYFGPGTRLTVL.

V and J are TRBV7-9 and TRBJ2-5; TRBD2 is a possible D gene (5 bases). The CDR3 sequence is 13 residues long. V gave up 1 base and J gave up 5 bases, with 8 bases separating them. From germline, CDR1 is SEHNR and CDR2 FQNEAQ (reference sequence). The CDR3 DNA is TGTGCCAGCAGCTTAGTTTGGAGGGAGACCCAGTACTTC. Protein: CASSLVWRETQYF.

This clonotype was found once. Since the CDR3 does not end with the conserved phenylalanine or tryptophan, this likely comes from a read error. This rearrangement joins TRBV28 to TRBJ2-7; D is uncertain. Germline lookup yields CDR1 MDHEN and CDR2 SYDVKM. V shed 1 base and J shed 8 bases, with 9 bases lying between them. The length of the CDR3 is 12 residues. DNA for the CDR3: TGTGCCAGCAGTTTATTGCCAACCCAGCAGTACTAC. Translated: CASSLLPTQQYY.

This clonotype was recorded a few times. This sequence joins TRBV9 and TRBJ2-2; D remains ambiguous. This CDR3 is built from 13 residues. The V and J ends lost 3 bases and 7 bases respectively, with 10 bases between them. Germline CDR1 is SGDLS and CDR2 is YYNGEE. The CDR3 nucleotides are TGTGCCAGCAGCGCGGACGACGGCGGGGAGCTGTTTTTT. Its translation is CASSADDGGELFF.

This clonotype was seen a handful of times. The chain recombines TRBV5-1 with TRBJ1-4; 9 nucleotides align to TRBD1. The CDR3 is 15 amino acids. Trimming cost V 4 bases and J 5 bases; bases outside gene matches: 6. Per germline, CDR1 SGHRS and CDR2 YFSETQ. DNA for the CDR3: TGCGCCAGCAGCCCGACCGGGACAGGGAATGAAAAACTGTTTTTT. This sequence encodes CASSPTGTGNEKLFF.

This clonotype was counted between two and nine times. V is TRBV5-1 and J is TRBJ1-2; D gene ambiguous. The germline V and J ends were trimmed by 1 base and 2 bases, with 9 bases remaining between them. Germline CDR1 reads SGHRS; CDR2 reads YFSETQ. The CDR3 is made up of 14 amino acids. The CDR3 region has the DNA TGCGCCAGCAGCTTGCTTACGAGCAACTATGGCTACACCTTC. Translated: CASSLLTSNYGYTF.

The rearrangement uses TRBV6-5 and TRBJ1-5; TRBD1 might be the D (6 bases). V gave up 3 bases and J gave up 3 bases, with 15 bases separating them. The CDR3 extends over 16 amino acids. Germline CDR1 and CDR2: MNHEY and SVGAGI. The CDR3 bases are TGTGCCAGCAGTTATGGCAGGGGTCCCCACAATCAGCCCCAGCATTTT. Its protein is CASSYGRGPHNQPQHF.